A selection of T cell receptor beta chains follows, all from one sample in a study of blood T cell repertoires in COVID-19. TCRdb's table, derived via immunoSEQ multiplex PCR, lists solely in-frame clones and lacks some. The sample shows approximately 150,000 clones, roughly 91% of them seen only once. The sample comprised peripheral blood. These receptors were obtained from a young man with COVID-19, enrolled during active disease. Both conserved end residues are part of each CDR3. The D gene is left open where the match is weak. The size entry is marked missing in some rows and otherwise reads once, few, many or a size class.

D gene,clone size,V gene,J gene,CDR3 protein,CDR3 DNA
TRBD2,-,TRBV11-1,TRBJ2-6,CASSLARGLAGVGANVLTF,TGTGCCAGCAGCTTAGCGCGGGGACTAGCGGGAGTTGGGGCCAACGTCCTGACTTTC
TRBD2,-,TRBV19,TRBJ2-7,CASSIDRAAGVHEQYF,TGTGCCAGTAGTATAGATCGCGCAGCGGGAGTCCACGAGCAGTACTTC
-,-,TRBV19,TRBJ1-1,CASIGESYTEAFF,TGTGCCAGTATAGGAGAATCTTACACTGAAGCTTTCTTT
TRBD2,-,TRBV5-1,TRBJ2-3,CASSPNPSGTSTDTQYF,TGCGCCAGCAGCCCAAATCCTAGCGGCACTAGCACAGATACGCAGTATTTT
TRBD2,-,TRBV5-4,TRBJ2-5,CASSPFVGGGTETQYF,TGTGCCAGCAGCCCGTTCGTTGGGGGGGGTACAGAGACCCAGTACTTC
-,-,TRBV7-9,TRBJ2-4,CASSFAHLGLSSDF,TGTGCCAGCAGCTTTGCCCACTTGGGACTGTCATCAGACTTC
TRBD2,once,TRBV7-2,TRBJ2-7,CASSLRGGLAGVGEQYF,TGTGCCAGCAGCTTAAGGGGGGGGCTAGCGGGAGTGGGAGAGCAGTACTTC
-,-,TRBV27,TRBJ2-7,CASSLRGFSYEQYF,TGTGCCAGCAGTTTAAGGGGGTTCTCCTACGAGCAGTACTTC
TRBD1,-,TRBV30,TRBJ1-2,CARTKRGQNYGYTF,TGTGCCAGAACTAAAAGGGGGCAGAACTATGGCTACACCTTC
TRBD2,-,TRBV11-3,TRBJ2-3,CASSDRTSGSDTQYF,TGTGCCAGCAGCGATCGGACTAGCGGGAGTGATACGCAGTATTTT
-,once,TRBV7-2,TRBJ1-1,CASSLSAQHHTEAFF,TGTGCCAGCAGCTTATCGGCACAGCACCACACTGAAGCTTTCTTT
-,few,TRBV30,TRBJ1-5,CAWSIGGNQPQHF,TGTGCCTGGAGTATTGGAGGCAATCAGCCCCAGCATTTT
TRBD1,-,TRBV9,TRBJ2-1,CASSEQGAIDDEQFF,TGTGCCAGCAGCGAACAGGGGGCGATCGACGATGAGCAGTTCTTC
-,-,TRBV28,TRBJ2-1,CASSPPHSSYNEQFF,TGTGCCAGCAGCCCTCCTCATAGCTCCTACAATGAGCAGTTCTTC
TRBD1,-,TRBV27,TRBJ2-7,CASSLSGGWYEQYF,TGTGCCAGCAGTTTATCAGGGGGCTGGTACGAGCAGTACTTC
-,-,TRBV20-1,TRBJ1-4,CSASPGEKLLF,TGCAGTGCTAGCCCCGGAGAAAAACTGCTTTTT
TRBD2,-,TRBV28,TRBJ2-7,CASSLEFWGGSYEQYF,TGTGCCAGCAGTTTAGAATTCTGGGGGGGGTCTTACGAGCAGTACTTC
-,-,TRBV9,TRBJ1-1,CASSGLGGRQFF,TGTGCCAGCAGCGGCCTCGGGGGTCGGCAGTTCTTT
-,-,TRBV24-1,TRBJ2-5,CATSDFSQTYQETQYF,TGTGCCACCAGTGATTTTAGCCAGACTTACCAAGAGACCCAGTACTTC
-,few,TRBV5-6,TRBJ2-1,CASSLASGDYNEQFF,TGTGCCAGCAGCTTGGCTTCAGGGGATTACAATGAGCAGTTCTTC
-,-,TRBV27,TRBJ2-7,CASSYGRGSEQYF,TGTGCCAGCAGTTACGGCAGGGGAAGCGAGCAGTACTTC
-,-,TRBV3-1/TRBV3-2,TRBJ2-7,CASSRRDPTYEQYF,TGTGCCAGCAGCCGGCGGGACCCAACCTACGAGCAGTACTTC
-,once,TRBV28,TRBJ2-3,CASSFRVSSDTQYF,TGTGCCAGCAGTTTCAGGGTTTCGTCCGATACGCAGTATTTT
TRBD1,-,TRBV7-9,TRBJ2-2,CASSLISGTLTGHTGELFF,TGTGCCAGCAGCTTAATCTCAGGAACACTGACAGGGCACACCGGGGAGCTGTTTTTT
TRBD1,-,TRBV6-5,TRBJ2-2,CASRRTGSPGELFF,TGTGCCAGCAGGAGGACAGGTTCTCCCGGGGAGCTGTTTTTT
TRBD1,-,TRBV18,TRBJ2-5,CASRLQGSWETQYF,TGTGCCAGCCGACTACAGGGGAGTTGGGAGACCCAGTACTTC